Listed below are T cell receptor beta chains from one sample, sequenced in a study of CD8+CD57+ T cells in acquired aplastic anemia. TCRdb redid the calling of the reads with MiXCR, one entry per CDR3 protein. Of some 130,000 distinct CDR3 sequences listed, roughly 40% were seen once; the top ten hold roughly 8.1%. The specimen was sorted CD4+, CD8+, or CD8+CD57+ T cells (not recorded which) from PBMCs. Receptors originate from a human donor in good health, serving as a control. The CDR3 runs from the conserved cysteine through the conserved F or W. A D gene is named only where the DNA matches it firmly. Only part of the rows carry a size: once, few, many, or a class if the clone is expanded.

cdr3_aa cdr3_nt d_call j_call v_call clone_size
CASQRRSSYNEQFF TGTGCCAGCCAGCGGAGGAGCTCCTACAATGAGCAGTTCTTC - TRBJ2-1 TRBV19 many
CASSVGSLDEQYF TGCGCCAGCAGTGTGGGTAGTTTAGACGAGCAGTACTTC - TRBJ2-7 TRBV10-1 -
CASRRDRDRPPYTF TGTGCCAGCAGGAGGGATCGGGACAGGCCGCCCTACACCTTC TRBD1 TRBJ1-2 TRBV2 many
CASSQDPSGGLSYEQYF TGCGCCAGCAGCCAAGACCCAAGCGGGGGGCTCTCCTACGAGCAGTACTTC TRBD2 TRBJ2-7 TRBV4-1 many
CASSLRGGGNEQFF TGTGCCAGCAGCCTCCGTGGAGGGGGCAATGAGCAGTTCTTC - TRBJ2-1 TRBV3-1 -
CASHSILAGLNTGELFF TGTGCATCCCACTCCATACTAGCGGGACTCAACACCGGGGAGCTGTTTTTT TRBD2 TRBJ2-2 TRBV28 -
CASSQGGAAGSPGEQYF TGTGCCAGCAGCCAAGGGGGGGCAGCGGGGTCCCCTGGAGAGCAGTACTTC - TRBJ2-7 TRBV4-2 many
CSASGEAGVTDTQYF TGCAGTGCTAGTGGAGAGGCGGGGGTCACAGATACGCAGTATTTT TRBD2 TRBJ2-3 TRBV20-1 many